The 10 T cell receptor beta chains listed next were all sequenced from one sample in a study of cytomegalovirus exposure and HLA in healthy donors. The primer mix had 60 Vbeta and 13 Jbeta primers. Here immunoSEQ multiplex PCR was the method, and the copy in TCRdb shows in-frame clones only, minus some. The table shows 150,000 to 200,000 clones, with roughly 80% occurring only once. Specimen: PBMCs. These receptors all stem from a woman between 50 and 59 years old in good health and CMV-seronegative.

The chain couples TRBV4-3 to TRBJ1-1; a weak D match, TRBD1 (5 bases). The ends were cut back, 1 base at V and 3 bases at J, with 12 bases in the middle. The CDR3 has 15 residues. Germline CDR1 and CDR2: LGHNA and YSLEER. This chain's CDR3 is CASSQVSGVDTEAFF. The DNA for the CDR3 is TGCGCCAGCAGCCAAGTGTCGGGGGTGGACACTGAAGCTTTCTTT.

V and J are TRBV30 and TRBJ2-1; a weak D match, TRBD2 (5 bases). The CDR3 loop spans 17 amino acids. Per the germline V gene, CDR1 is GTSNPN and CDR2 is SVGIG (reference sequence). The germline V and J ends were trimmed by 5 bases and 0 bases, with 20 bases remaining between them. CDR3: CAWGRAGGGYSYNEQFF. As DNA, the CDR3 is TGTGCCTGGGGTAGGGCGGGCGGCGGTTACTCCTACAATGAGCAGTTCTTC.

The table lists this clone with a few counts. The chain has TRBV18 and TRBJ2-5; D is possibly TRBD1 (5 bases). The ends were cut back, 4 bases at V and 5 bases at J, with 17 bases in the middle. Germline assignment: CDR1 KGHSH and CDR2 LQKENI. CDR3 length: 15 amino acids. This chain's CDR3 is CASSLRQGLYETQYF. The DNA of the CDR3 is TGTGCCAGCTCACTAAGGCAGGGCTTGTACGAGACCCAGTACTTC.

The CDR3 loop is CASMKGLAGSNTGELFF. The CDR3 DNA is TGCGCCAGTATGAAGGGACTAGCGGGATCGAACACCGGGGAGCTGTTTTTT. The rearrangement links TRBV5-1 to TRBJ2-2; 13 bases map to TRBD2. CDR3 length equals 17 residues. Looked up from germline, CDR1 is SGHRS and CDR2 is YFSETQ. Trimming cost V 8 bases and J 0 bases; bases outside gene matches: 7.

The sample holds a few counts of this clone. The rearrangement uses TRBV11-3 and TRBJ2-5; the match to TRBD2 covers 11 bases. The end of the DNA is better explained by TRBJ2-7, so the J call may be wrong. This CDR3 contains 14 residues. Germline CDR1 and CDR2: SGHNT and YENEEA. The CDR3 region has the DNA TGTGCCAGCAGCATTACTAGCGGGAGCCACGAGCAGTACTTC. Protein product: CASSITSGSHEQYF.

The chain is built from TRBV13 and TRBJ1-2; D is uncertain. Germline lookup yields CDR1 PRHDT and CDR2 FYEKMQ (reference sequence). The CDR3 length is 12 residues. Trimming took off 4 bases at V and 1 base at J, with 4 bases between the two ends. CDR3 sequence (DNA): TGTGCCAGCAGCTCAAATAACTATGGCTACACCTTC. Encoded protein: CASSSNNYGYTF.

This chain joins TRBV7-9 and TRBJ2-3; TRBD1 matches at 10 bases. From germline, CDR1 is SEHNR and CDR2 FQNEAQ (reference sequence). This CDR3 region has 15 residues. V was pared by 5 bases and J by 1 base, with 3 bases of the junction left unmatched. CDR3 amino acids: CASSRDRGRTDTQYF. CDR3 DNA: TGTGCCAGCAGCCGCGACAGGGGGCGCACAGATACGCAGTATTTT.

The chain couples TRBV7-2 to TRBJ1-2; D ambiguous. V shed 3 bases and J shed 2 bases, with 10 bases lying between them. The CDR3 length is 14 residues. Germline V gives CDR1 SGHTA, CDR2 FQGNSA. The CDR3 DNA is TGTGCCAGCAGCTTCCTCGCAGTGAACTATGGCTACACCTTC. Amino acid sequence: CASSFLAVNYGYTF.

The chain links TRBV19 to TRBJ2-3; 10 nucleotides align to TRBD2. The CDR3 has 16 residues. J was trimmed by 5 bases and V by 5 bases; bases with no gene match: 10. Germline V gene lookup returns CDR1 LNHDA and CDR2 SQIVND (reference sequence). The CDR3 DNA reads TGTGCCAGTAGTTCCCTAGCGGGAGTTGGGAGAGATACGCAGTATTTT. This translates into CASSSLAGVGRDTQYF.

This clone has a handful of counts. The rearrangement links TRBV30 to TRBJ1-1; TRBD1 matches 7 bases. Germline trimming cut 2 bases from V and 1 base from J; bases unmatched to any gene: 4. The CDR3 spans 14 residues. The germline CDR1 and CDR2 sequences are GTSNPN and SVGIG (reference sequence). CDR3 in amino acids: CAWSRQGRNTEAFF. CDR3 coding DNA: TGTGCCTGGAGTCGACAGGGACGGAACACTGAAGCTTTCTTT.